The 32 T cell receptor beta chains below all came from one sample that was sequenced in a study of HIV-infected patients and healthy controls. Reverse transcription used around 500 ng RNA and constant-region primers for alpha and beta. Alpha and beta chain libraries were made separately by chain-specific third strand synthesis with multiplexing indices. TCRdb reprocessed the 5' RACE reads via MiXCR and lists one record per CDR3 protein. This sample yields 13,000 to 15,000 distinct CDR3 sequences, of which about 9.8% are seen a single time; around 7% belongs to the top ten. The repertoire came from unfractionated whole blood and reflected all unsorted peripheral T cells. Sequencing input: blood. The source is an adult in good health.

This clonotype showed up just once. Just one base apart from a much larger clone, this may be a read error. The chain has TRBV28 and TRBJ1-4, with D maybe TRBD1 (5 bases). The length of the CDR3 is 14 residues. Per germline, CDR1 MDHEN and CDR2 SYDVKM. V was shortened by 6 bases and J by 5 bases, with 13 bases between the two germline ends. CDR3: CASRLPQGNEKLFF. The CDR3 nucleotides read TGTGCCAGCAGACTACCCCAGGGAAATGAAAAACTGTTTTTT.

This clonotype was observed at least ten times. The chain combines TRBV5-5 with TRBJ1-2; 10 bases are shared with TRBD1. The germline V gene has CDR1 SGHKS and CDR2 YYEKEE (reference sequence). V was pared by 5 bases and J by 4 bases, with 5 bases of the junction left unmatched. This CDR3 region has 14 residues. CDR3 loop: CASSWDRGFYGYTF. CDR3 sequence (DNA): TGTGCCAGCAGTTGGGACAGGGGCTTCTATGGCTACACCTTC. The full variable domain, in which reference TRBV5-5 and TRBJ1-2 provide the parts outside the CDR3, is DAGVTQSPTHLIKTRGQQVTLRCSPISGHKSVSWYQQVLGQGPQFIFQYYEKEERGRGNFPDRFSARQFPNYSSELNVNALLLGDSALYLCASSWDRGFYGYTFGSGTRLTVV.

This clonotype ranks as medium-sized (0.01 to 0.1%). The chain has TRBV6-6 and TRBJ2-6, with D unclear. Trimming left V 6 bases short and J 1 base short, with 7 bases between. The CDR3 has 14 amino acids. CDR1 is MNHNY, CDR2 SVGAGI, per germline (reference sequence). CDR3: CASSHFSGANVLTF. CDR3 DNA: TGTGCCAGCAGCCACTTTTCTGGGGCCAACGTCCTGACTTTC.

In its sample, this clonotype is medium-sized (0.01 to 0.1%). The chain is built from TRBV6-5 and TRBJ1-1, with D unresolved. This CDR3 comprises 16 residues. Trimming stripped 0 bases from V and 0 bases from J, with 11 bases between. Germline V gene data show CDR1 as MNHEY and CDR2 as SVGAGI. The CDR3 spells CASSYSLSQVNTEAFF. CDR3 nucleotides: TGTGCCAGCAGTTACTCCCTTAGCCAGGTGAACACTGAAGCTTTCTTT.

This clonotype rates as medium-sized. The chain carries TRBV7-9 and TRBJ1-2; D remains unclear. Per the germline V gene, CDR1 is SEHNR and CDR2 is FQNEAQ (reference sequence). CDR3 size: 13 residues. V shed 0 bases and J shed 8 bases, with 10 bases lying between them. Written as DNA, the CDR3 is TGTGCCAGCAGCTTAGCGATGACAACGGGCTACACCTTC. Amino acid sequence: CASSLAMTTGYTF.

This clonotype was found a few times. V usage is TRBV7-2 and J usage is TRBJ2-5; possibly TRBD1 or TRBD2 for D (6 bases each). CDR1 is SGHTA, CDR2 FQGNSA, per germline. V lost 1 base and J 5 bases, leaving 14 bases between the germline ends. CDR3 length: 15 residues. The CDR3 DNA reads TGTGCCAGCAGCTTAGGGGGGGCAGGGGAGGAGACCCAGTACTTC. Translated: CASSLGGAGEETQYF.

The table lists this clonotype with many counts. The chain couples TRBV12-3 or TRBV12-4 to TRBJ2-3, with D tentatively TRBD1 (8 bases). The CDR3 contains 15 residues. The germline V and J ends were trimmed by 7 bases and 1 base, with 15 bases remaining between them. The CDR3 DNA reads TGTGCCAGCAAAAACAGGGGGGGGGGCACAGATACGCAGTATTTT. It yields the protein CASKNRGGGTDTQYF.

This clonotype was detected many times. This chain joins TRBV4-3 and TRBJ2-1, with TRBD2 identical over 10 bases. This CDR3 comprises 19 residues. CDR1 is LGHNA and CDR2 is YSLEER in the germline V gene. The trim removed 3 bases at V and 6 bases at J, leaving 17 bases unmatched. Here the CDR3 DNA reads TGCGCCAGCAGCCATTGGCTAGCGGGAGAGGGCCAGAGGGGCAATGAGCAGTTCTTC. Its translation is CASSHWLAGEGQRGNEQFF.

This clonotype occurred many times. The chain is built from TRBV15 and TRBJ2-3; D is uncertain. Trimming took off 6 bases at V and 2 bases at J, with 12 bases between the two ends. The germline gives CDR1 LNHNV, CDR2 YYDKDF (reference sequence). The CDR3 contains 14 residues. The CDR3 loop is CATSRDISTDTQYF. In nucleotides, the CDR3 is TGTGCCACCAGTCGCGACATCTCCACAGATACGCAGTATTTT. The full variable domain, with the rest looked up from reference TRBV15 and TRBJ2-3, is DAMVIQNPRYQVTQFGKPVTLSCSQTLNHNVMYWYQQKSSQAPKLLFHYYDKDFNNEADTPDNFQSRRPNTSFCFLDIRSPGLGDTAMYLCATSRDISTDTQYFGPGTRLTVL.

This clonotype was seen ten or more times. This chain connects TRBV7-7 to TRBJ2-3, with a tentative D call TRBD2 (5 bases). Between the trimmed V and J ends, which lost 2 bases and 3 bases, there was a span of 12 bases. The CDR3 loop spans 15 amino acids. Per the germline V gene, CDR1 is SSHAT and CDR2 is FNYEAQ (reference sequence). The CDR3, as DNA: TGTGCCAGCAGCTTATCACCGGGGATGACAGATACGCAGTATTTT. Amino acids: CASSLSPGMTDTQYF.

The V gene is TRBV29-1, the J gene TRBJ2-3, with 8 nucleotides matching TRBD1. Germline loops: CDR1 SQVTM, CDR2 ANQGSEA. The CDR3 extends over 17 amino acids. The ends lost 0 bases at V and 2 bases at J; junction bases unmatched: 10. The CDR3 DNA sequence: TGCAGCGTTGAAGATTTCGGGCAGGGGGCCTTCACAGATACGCAGTATTTT. Its protein product is CSVEDFGQGAFTDTQYF.

This clonotype showed up just a few times. Written as DNA, the CDR3 is TGTGCCAGCAGCTTAGATCGGAGGGGCCTAACCGGGGAGCTGTTTTTT. It translates to CASSLDRRGLTGELFF. This chain connects TRBV11-3 to TRBJ2-2; D possibly corresponds to TRBD2 (6 bases). The ends were cut back, 0 bases at V and 5 bases at J, with 13 bases in the middle. From germline, CDR1 is SGHNT and CDR2 YENEEA. The CDR3 runs 16 residues.

This clonotype came up many times. The chain couples TRBV6-1 to TRBJ2-5, with 7 bases lining up with TRBD1. Losses at the gene ends were 6 bases for V and 5 bases for J; bases not matched to a gene: 12. This CDR3 contains 15 residues. Germline CDR1 is MNHNS and CDR2 is SASEGT. Written as DNA, the CDR3 is TGTGCCAGCAGAGTCGGGACAGCCTCCAGGGAGACCCAGTACTTC. This sequence encodes CASRVGTASRETQYF.

This clonotype is medium-sized by share. This chain connects TRBV7-2 to TRBJ2-1, with a tentative D call TRBD1 (5 bases). CDR1 is SGHTA, CDR2 FQGNSA, per germline. The CDR3 totals 15 residues. Trimming took 5 bases from V and 6 from J, leaving 17 bases between them. The CDR3 DNA reads as TGTGCCAGCAGCCAAGGGGTGCTGTACCTCAATGAGCAGTTCTTC. It encodes CASSQGVLYLNEQFF.

The V call is TRBV20-1, the J call TRBJ2-7; D might be TRBD2 (5 bases). The CDR3 runs 11 residues. Between the trimmed V and J ends, which lost 6 bases and 6 bases, there was a span of 12 bases. Looked up from germline, CDR1 is DFQATT and CDR2 is SNEGSKA (reference sequence). CDR3 nucleotides: TGCAGTGCCCCACTAGTTTCCGAGCAGTACTTC. Residues: CSAPLVSEQYF.

This clonotype was counted ten times or more. This chain links TRBV7-2 with TRBJ2-3; TRBD2 matches at 10 bases. V lost 5 bases, J lost 3 bases, and 8 bases stayed unmatched. The CDR3 contains 16 residues. The germline V gene has CDR1 SGHTA and CDR2 FQGNSA. The CDR3 coding sequence is TGTGCCAGCAGCCTGTCGAGCGGGGGGGGTACAGATACGCAGTATTTT. It specifies CASSLSSGGGTDTQYF.

By its share, this clonotype is medium-sized (0.01 to 0.1%). The V and J genes are TRBV9 and TRBJ2-5, with 10 bases identical to TRBD2. The CDR3 runs 18 residues. Germline lookup yields CDR1 SGDLS and CDR2 YYNGEE. The V segment lost 4 bases and the J segment 1 base; nucleotides outside the gene matches: 13. The CDR3 DNA is TGTGCCAGCAGCCACACCTTAACTACTAGCGGGGCCCAAGAGACCCAGTACTTC. Amino acid sequence: CASSHTLTTSGAQETQYF.

Judged by abundance, this clonotype is medium-sized. The rearrangement links TRBV10-2 to TRBJ2-1, with D possibly being TRBD2 (6 bases). Germline CDR1 and CDR2: WSHSY and SAAADI. The V end lost 11 bases, the J end lost 6 bases, and 23 bases lay between the germline ends. The CDR3 is made up of 15 amino acids. CDR3 sequence (DNA): TGCGCCGGTTTAAGTATAGCGGATGGACGCAATGAGCAGTTCTTC. This codes for CAGLSIADGRNEQFF.

This clonotype has ten or more counts. The V and J genes are TRBV30 and TRBJ2-1; D may be TRBD1 (5 bases). CDR1 and CDR2 (germline): GTSNPN, SVGIG (reference sequence). Trimming left V 5 bases short and J 10 bases short, with 24 bases between. The CDR3 has 15 residues. CDR3 protein: CAWSDGQGPRWEQFF. The CDR3 DNA reads TGTGCCTGGTCGGATGGGCAGGGCCCTCGCTGGGAGCAGTTCTTC.

Comment on this clonotype: This may be a read error: a much more frequent sequence differs by one nucleotide. The genes are TRBV2 and TRBJ2-7; the D gene is possibly TRBD1 (5 bases). V was trimmed by 6 bases and J by 7 bases, leaving 13 bases between them. This CDR3 has 12 residues. The germline CDR1 and CDR2 sequences are SNHLY and FYNNEI. This chain's CDR3 is CASRTVHSEQYF. CDR3 DNA sequence: TGTGCCAGCAGGACAGTTCACTCGGAGCAGTACTTC.

By sample share, this clonotype is medium-sized (0.01 to 0.1%). This chain links TRBV4-3 with TRBJ1-4; the D gene is possibly TRBD1 (6 bases). Germline CDR1 is LGHNA and CDR2 is YSLEER. V lost 0 bases to trimming and J lost 8 bases, with 19 bases between them. This CDR3 is built from 17 residues. CDR3 bases: TGCGCCAGCAGCCAAGATCCCCCGGGGGCTTGGAGGGAAAAACTGTTTTTT. Residues: CASSQDPPGAWREKLFF.

V usage is TRBV5-4 and J usage is TRBJ1-4; no reliable D call. Germline V lookup: CDR1 SGHNT, CDR2 YYREEE (reference sequence). CDR3 length: 14 amino acids. With 2 bases removed from V and 4 bases from J, the gap between germline ends came to 9 bases. This chain's CDR3 is CASSFEPHNEKLFF. DNA for the CDR3: TGTGCCAGCAGCTTCGAACCGCATAATGAAAAACTGTTTTTT.

In this sample, this clonotype turned up many times. The rearrangement joins TRBV6-5 to TRBJ1-3; possible D gene TRBD1, 5 bases. CDR1 and CDR2 (germline): MNHEY, SVGAGI. The CDR3 runs 13 residues. Trimming removed 9 bases at V and 6 bases at J, with 15 bases between. CDR3 DNA sequence: TGTGCCAGTGGTTTGGTGGGGGAAAACACCATATATTTT. Residues: CASGLVGENTIYF.

This clonotype was counted many times. The chain has TRBV20-1 and TRBJ2-3, with 8 nucleotides matching TRBD2. There are 16 residues in the CDR3. Per germline, CDR1 DFQATT and CDR2 SNEGSKA (reference sequence). V dropped 1 base and J dropped 0; count of bases not matched to a gene: 6. This CDR3 reads CSARVRLAGSTDTQYF. The CDR3 nucleotides read TGCAGTGCTAGAGTCCGGCTAGCGGGCAGCACAGATACGCAGTATTTT.

In this sample, this clonotype turned up many times. The chain is built from TRBV27 and TRBJ1-5, with a tentative D call TRBD1 (5 bases). Germline V gene lookup returns CDR1 MNHEY and CDR2 SMNVEV (reference sequence). This CDR3 is 15 amino acids long. V lost 0 bases and J lost 6, with 12 bases in between. CDR3 DNA: TGTGCCAGCAGTTTATCGTTTGGTGGGGGTCAGCCCCAGCATTTT. Its protein product is CASSLSFGGGQPQHF.

Details on this clonotype: The conserved closing phenylalanine or tryptophan is absent in this CDR3, likely reflecting a read error. The V gene is TRBV25-1, the J gene TRBJ2-1; D unresolved. Germline CDR1 MGHDK, CDR2 SYGVNS. V lost 1 base, J lost 5 bases, and 6 bases lay in between. The CDR3 is 13 residues long. The CDR3 here is CASSEFPDNEQFL. The CDR3 nucleotides read TGTGCCAGCAGTGAATTCCCAGACAATGAGCAGTTCCTC.

This clonotype was detected ten times or more. The V call is TRBV5-1, the J call TRBJ1-1; D perhaps matches TRBD1 (6 bases). V was shortened by 3 bases and J by 6 bases, with 18 bases between the two germline ends. Per germline, CDR1 SGHRS and CDR2 YFSETQ. The CDR3 runs to 15 residues. CDR3 sequence reads: CASSWGHRDGAEAFF. CDR3 sequence (DNA): TGCGCCAGCAGCTGGGGACATCGGGACGGGGCTGAAGCTTTCTTT.

This clonotype showed up many times. This chain links TRBV2 with TRBJ2-7; weak D call: TRBD1 (6 bases). Germline CDR1 is SNHLY and CDR2 is FYNNEI. This CDR3 contains 13 residues. Trimming left V 7 bases short and J 4 bases short, with 14 bases between. The CDR3 loop is CASKQGLAYEQYF. The CDR3 DNA reads as TGTGCCAGCAAACAGGGTTTGGCTTACGAGCAGTACTTC.

This clonotype ranks as medium-sized. V is TRBV27 and J is TRBJ1-1; no firm D call. The CDR3 covers 11 residues. Germline CDR1 MNHEY, CDR2 SMNVEV (reference sequence). Trimming stripped 10 bases from V and 0 bases from J, with 6 bases between. The CDR3 region is CATQMNTEAFF. CDR3 coding DNA: TGTGCCACCCAGATGAACACTGAAGCTTTCTTT.

This chain joins TRBV27 and TRBJ2-3; 8 bases are a match to TRBD2. The CDR3 has 14 residues. Germline values: CDR1 MNHEY, CDR2 SMNVEV (reference sequence). V gave up 2 bases and J gave up 5 bases; unmatched junction bases: 3. In DNA, the CDR3 is TGTGCCAGCAGTTTAGGGAGCGGGAGAGATACGCAGTATTTT. Encoded protein: CASSLGSGRDTQYF.

This sequence joins TRBV6-5 and TRBJ1-2, with D possibly TRBD1 on 5 matching bases. Germline V gene lookup returns CDR1 MNHEY and CDR2 SVGAGI. Trimming stripped 6 bases from V and 1 base from J, with 12 bases between. This CDR3 spans 14 amino acids. This CDR3 reads CASSEDSFNYGYTF. The DNA for the CDR3 is TGTGCCAGCAGCGAAGACAGCTTTAACTATGGCTACACCTTC.

This clonotype came up many times. The gene calls are TRBV7-9 and TRBJ1-2; 9 bases map to TRBD1. The CDR3 runs to 17 residues. Germline trimming cut 5 bases from V and 2 bases from J; bases unmatched to any gene: 12. Germline-derived CDR1 and CDR2 are SEHNR and FQNEAQ (reference sequence). CDR3 in DNA: TGTGCCAGCAGCGCAGCTGGGACAGGGAGGGGGAACTATGGCTACACCTTC. Translating gives CASSAAGTGRGNYGYTF.